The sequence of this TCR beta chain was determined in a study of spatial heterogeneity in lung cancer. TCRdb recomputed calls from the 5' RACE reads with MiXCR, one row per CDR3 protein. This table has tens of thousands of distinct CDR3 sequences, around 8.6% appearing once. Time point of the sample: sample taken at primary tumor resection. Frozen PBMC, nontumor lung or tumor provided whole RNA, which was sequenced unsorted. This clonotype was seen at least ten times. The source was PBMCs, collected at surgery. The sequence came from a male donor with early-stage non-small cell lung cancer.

The CDR3 region is CAISAVAGKNEQFF. The CDR3 nucleotides read TGTGCCATCAGTGCGGTAGCGGGGAAGAATGAGCAGTTCTTC. The genes are TRBV10-3 and TRBJ2-1; 8 positions match TRBD2. The CDR3 spans 14 residues. CDR1 is ENHRY, CDR2 SYGVKD, per germline. V lost 4 bases and J lost 7; bases outside the gene matches: 6.